This is a list of T cell receptor beta chains from one sample in a study of cytomegalovirus exposure and HLA in healthy donors. Some clones are missing from TCRdb's copy, which holds only in-frame ones; the method was immunoSEQ multiplex PCR. The sample includes nearly 65,000 clones, under 85% of them seen just once. Sequenced input: PBMCs. These receptors came from a man aged 50-59 years in good health and CMV-seronegative. Each CDR3 is given with its conserved first and last residue. Each record gives: CDR3 protein, CDR3 DNA, D gene, J gene, clone size, V gene. A D gene is named only where the DNA matches it firmly. The size of a clone is reported for some rows only, either as once, few or many, or as a class for expanded clones.

CDR3 protein: CASSQDGQGYEKLFF; CDR3 DNA: TGCGCCAGCAGCCAGGACGGACAGGGGTATGAAAAACTGTTTTTT; D gene: TRBD1; J gene: TRBJ1-4; clone size: few; V gene: TRBV4-1
CDR3 protein: CASSQGDRVRNSPLHF; CDR3 DNA: TGTGCCAGCAGCCAAGGGGACAGGGTCAGGAATTCACCCCTCCACTTT; D gene: TRBD1; J gene: TRBJ1-6; clone size: -; V gene: TRBV4-2
CDR3 protein: CAWKLSGGLKTQYF; CDR3 DNA: TGTGCCTGGAAGCTCTCAGGAGGATTAAAGACCCAGTACTTC; D gene: -; J gene: TRBJ2-5; clone size: once; V gene: TRBV30
CDR3 protein: CASSVDGREETQYF; CDR3 DNA: TGTGCCAGCAGCGTAGATGGCAGGGAAGAGACCCAGTACTTC; D gene: -; J gene: TRBJ2-5; clone size: -; V gene: TRBV9
CDR3 protein: CAWEPGTTIVQYF; CDR3 DNA: TGTGCCTGGGAGCCGGGAACGACTATTGTGCAGTACTTC; D gene: -; J gene: TRBJ2-5; clone size: -; V gene: TRBV30
CDR3 protein: CASSEVSRAGNTIYF; CDR3 DNA: TGTGCCAGCAGTGAAGTATCCAGGGCTGGAAACACCATATATTTT; D gene: -; J gene: TRBJ1-3; clone size: -; V gene: TRBV6-1
CDR3 protein: CASSLQVTGGAELFF; CDR3 DNA: TGCGCCAGCAGCTTGCAAGTCACAGGGGGCGCGGAACTGTTTTTT; D gene: TRBD1; J gene: TRBJ1-4; clone size: -; V gene: TRBV5-1
CDR3 protein: CSVESPGSGGYTF; CDR3 DNA: TGCAGCGTTGAGAGTCCGGGTTCGGGTGGCTACACCTTC; D gene: -; J gene: TRBJ1-2; clone size: few; V gene: TRBV29-1
CDR3 protein: CASSENRARGGFF; CDR3 DNA: TGTGCCAGCAGTGAGAACAGGGCCCGAGGGGGTTTCTTT; D gene: -; J gene: TRBJ1-1; clone size: once; V gene: TRBV6-1
CDR3 protein: CAISKGTGDEQYF; CDR3 DNA: TGTGCCATCAGTAAGGGGACAGGTGACGAGCAGTACTTC; D gene: TRBD1; J gene: TRBJ2-7; clone size: -; V gene: TRBV10-3
CDR3 protein: CASSVAGGGGKVSGELFF; CDR3 DNA: TGTGCCAGCAGCGTAGCTGGAGGGGGGGGCAAAGTAAGCGGGGAGCTGTTTTTT; D gene: -; J gene: TRBJ2-2; clone size: few; V gene: TRBV9
CDR3 protein: CASSLDGSYEQYF; CDR3 DNA: TGTGCCAGCAGCTTAGATGGGAGCTACGAGCAGTACTTC; D gene: -; J gene: TRBJ2-7; clone size: -; V gene: TRBV11-2
CDR3 protein: CASSPPALAGGPFPAQYF; CDR3 DNA: TGTGCCAGCTCACCACCGGCTCTAGCGGGGGGGCCTTTCCCAGCGCAGTATTTT; D gene: TRBD2; J gene: TRBJ2-3; clone size: -; V gene: TRBV18
CDR3 protein: CASSPGTGVSGYTF; CDR3 DNA: TGTGCCAGCAGCCCCGGGACAGGGGTCTCTGGCTACACCTTC; D gene: TRBD1; J gene: TRBJ1-2; clone size: -; V gene: TRBV27
CDR3 protein: CASSPGRVVHGYTF; CDR3 DNA: TGTGCCAGCTCACCAGGCAGGGTGGTGCATGGCTACACCTTC; D gene: -; J gene: TRBJ1-2; clone size: -; V gene: TRBV18
CDR3 protein: CSVARERDTGELFF; CDR3 DNA: TGCAGCGTTGCCAGGGAAAGGGACACCGGGGAGCTGTTTTTT; D gene: -; J gene: TRBJ2-2; clone size: -; V gene: TRBV29-1
CDR3 protein: CASSYTGKDDGELFF; CDR3 DNA: TGTGCCAGCAGCTATACAGGGAAGGATGACGGGGAGCTGTTTTTT; D gene: -; J gene: TRBJ2-2; clone size: few; V gene: TRBV7-8
CDR3 protein: CASSQGGLAGGPTDTQYF; CDR3 DNA: TGCGCCAGCAGCCAAGGCGGACTAGCGGGGGGACCTACAGATACGCAGTATTTT; D gene: TRBD2; J gene: TRBJ2-3; clone size: -; V gene: TRBV4-1
CDR3 protein: CASSSVGSADSPLHF; CDR3 DNA: TGTGCCAGCAGTTCTGTAGGCTCGGCGGATTCACCCCTCCACTTT; D gene: -; J gene: TRBJ1-6; clone size: -; V gene: TRBV6-6
CDR3 protein: CASSGAQGISGYGYTF; CDR3 DNA: TGTGCCAGCAGTGGGGCACAGGGCATCTCAGGCTATGGCTACACCTTC; D gene: -; J gene: TRBJ1-2; clone size: -; V gene: TRBV6-1
CDR3 protein: CASSSRVAGNTIYF; CDR3 DNA: TGTGCCAGCAGCTCCAGGGTTGCTGGAAACACCATATATTTT; D gene: -; J gene: TRBJ1-3; clone size: -; V gene: TRBV11-2
CDR3 protein: CASSPDGNEQFF; CDR3 DNA: TGTGCCAGCAGCCCTGACGGGAATGAGCAGTTCTTC; D gene: -; J gene: TRBJ2-1; clone size: -; V gene: TRBV11-3
CDR3 protein: CASSTWREAFF; CDR3 DNA: TGTGCCAGCAGTACATGGAGAGAAGCTTTCTTT; D gene: -; J gene: TRBJ1-1; clone size: -; V gene: TRBV2
CDR3 protein: CASSSNGRRGYTF; CDR3 DNA: TGCGCCAGCAGCTCGAATGGGAGGCGAGGCTACACCTTC; D gene: -; J gene: TRBJ1-2; clone size: -; V gene: TRBV5-1
CDR3 protein: CASGLVQGSGEQYF; CDR3 DNA: TGTGCTAGTGGTTTGGTACAGGGATCCGGCGAGCAGTACTTC; D gene: -; J gene: TRBJ2-7; clone size: -; V gene: TRBV12-5
CDR3 protein: CASHWPGDSGGANTGELFF; CDR3 DNA: TGTGCCAGCCACTGGCCCGGGGATAGCGGGGGGGCCAACACCGGGGAGCTGTTTTTT; D gene: TRBD2; J gene: TRBJ2-2; clone size: -; V gene: TRBV7-9
CDR3 protein: CASSETGISSGYTF; CDR3 DNA: TGTGCCAGCAGTGAGACAGGGATAAGCAGTGGCTACACCTTC; D gene: TRBD1; J gene: TRBJ1-2; clone size: -; V gene: TRBV6-4
CDR3 protein: CASSERSGGYQPQHF; CDR3 DNA: TGTGCCAGCAGTGAACGTTCAGGGGGCTATCAGCCCCAGCATTTT; D gene: TRBD1; J gene: TRBJ1-5; clone size: -; V gene: TRBV2
CDR3 protein: CASRFHNRDRGHEKGTEAFF; CDR3 DNA: TGTGCAAGTCGCTTCCACAACCGGGACAGGGGGCATGAAAAGGGCACTGAAGCTTTCTTT; D gene: -; J gene: TRBJ1-1; clone size: -; V gene: TRBV12-2
CDR3 protein: CASSYRRGDEAFF; CDR3 DNA: TGTGCCAGCAGCTATAGACGGGGAGATGAAGCTTTCTTT; D gene: -; J gene: TRBJ1-1; clone size: -; V gene: TRBV11-3
CDR3 protein: CASSPPQGSNQPQHF; CDR3 DNA: TGTGCCAGCAGTCCCCCTCAGGGTAGCAATCAGCCCCAGCATTTT; D gene: -; J gene: TRBJ1-5; clone size: -; V gene: TRBV6-1